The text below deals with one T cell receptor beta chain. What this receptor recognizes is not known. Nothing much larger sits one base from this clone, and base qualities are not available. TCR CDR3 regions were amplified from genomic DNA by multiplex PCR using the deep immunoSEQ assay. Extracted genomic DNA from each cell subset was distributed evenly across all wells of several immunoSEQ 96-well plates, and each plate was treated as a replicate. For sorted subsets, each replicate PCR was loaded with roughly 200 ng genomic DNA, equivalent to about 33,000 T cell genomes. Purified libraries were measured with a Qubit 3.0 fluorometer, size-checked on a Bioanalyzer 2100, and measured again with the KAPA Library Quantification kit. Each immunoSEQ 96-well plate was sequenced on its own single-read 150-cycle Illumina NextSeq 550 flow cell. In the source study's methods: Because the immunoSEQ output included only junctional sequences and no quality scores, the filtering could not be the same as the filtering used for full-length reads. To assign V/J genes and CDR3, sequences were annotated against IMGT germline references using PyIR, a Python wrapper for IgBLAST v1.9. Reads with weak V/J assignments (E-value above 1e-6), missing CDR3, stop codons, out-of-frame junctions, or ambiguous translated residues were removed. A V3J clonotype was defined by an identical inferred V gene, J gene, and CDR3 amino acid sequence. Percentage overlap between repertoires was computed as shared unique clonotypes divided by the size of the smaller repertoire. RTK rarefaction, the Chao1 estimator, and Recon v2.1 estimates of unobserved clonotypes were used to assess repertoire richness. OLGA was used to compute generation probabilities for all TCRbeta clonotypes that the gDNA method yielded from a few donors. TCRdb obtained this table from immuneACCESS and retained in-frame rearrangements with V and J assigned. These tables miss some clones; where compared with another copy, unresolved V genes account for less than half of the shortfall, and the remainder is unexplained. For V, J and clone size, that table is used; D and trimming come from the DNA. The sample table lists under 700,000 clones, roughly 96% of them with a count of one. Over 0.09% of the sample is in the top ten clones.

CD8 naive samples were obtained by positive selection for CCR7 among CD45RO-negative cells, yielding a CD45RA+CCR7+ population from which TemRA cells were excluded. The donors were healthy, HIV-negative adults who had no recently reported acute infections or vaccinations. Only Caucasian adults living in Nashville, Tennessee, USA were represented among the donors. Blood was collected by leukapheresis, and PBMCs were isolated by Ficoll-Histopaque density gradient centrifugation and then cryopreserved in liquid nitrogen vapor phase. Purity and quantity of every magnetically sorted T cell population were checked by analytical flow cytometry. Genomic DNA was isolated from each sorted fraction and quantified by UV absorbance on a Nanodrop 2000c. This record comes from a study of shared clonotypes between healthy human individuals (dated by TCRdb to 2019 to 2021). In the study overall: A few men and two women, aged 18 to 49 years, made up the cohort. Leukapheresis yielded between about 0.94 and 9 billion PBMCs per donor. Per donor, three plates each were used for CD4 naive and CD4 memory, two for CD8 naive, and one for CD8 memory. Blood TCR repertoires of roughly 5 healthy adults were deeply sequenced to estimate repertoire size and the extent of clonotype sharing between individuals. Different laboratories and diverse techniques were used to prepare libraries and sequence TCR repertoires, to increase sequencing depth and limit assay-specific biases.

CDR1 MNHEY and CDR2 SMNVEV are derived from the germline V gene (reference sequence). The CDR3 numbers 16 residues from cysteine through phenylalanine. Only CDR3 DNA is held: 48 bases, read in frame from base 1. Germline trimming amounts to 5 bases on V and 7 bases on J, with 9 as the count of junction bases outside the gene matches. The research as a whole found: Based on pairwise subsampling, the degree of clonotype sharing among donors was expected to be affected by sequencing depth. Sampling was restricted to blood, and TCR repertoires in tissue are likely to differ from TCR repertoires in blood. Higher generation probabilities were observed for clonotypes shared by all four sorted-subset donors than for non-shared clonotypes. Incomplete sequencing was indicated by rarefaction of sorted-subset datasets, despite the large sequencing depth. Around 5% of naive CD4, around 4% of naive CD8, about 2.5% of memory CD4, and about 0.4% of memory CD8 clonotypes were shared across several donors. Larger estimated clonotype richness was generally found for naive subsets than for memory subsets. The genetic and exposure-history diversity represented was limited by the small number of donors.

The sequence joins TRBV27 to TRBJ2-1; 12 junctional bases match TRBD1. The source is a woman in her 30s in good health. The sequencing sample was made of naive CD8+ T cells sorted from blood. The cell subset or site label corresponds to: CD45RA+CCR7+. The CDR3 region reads CASSIRDRGRWNEQFF. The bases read TGTGCCAGCAGTATCCGGGACAGGGGGCGTTGGAATGAGCAGTTCTTC.